These 21 T cell receptor beta chains were sequenced from one sample in a study of T cell repertoires in cytomegalovirus infection. MiXCR, applied by TCRdb to the reads, yields one record per CDR3 protein. The profile shows approximately 110,000 distinct CDR3 sequences, under 45% of them singletons. Their target antigens are unknown. Source: CD8+ T cells from cultured PBMCs, taken from culture after CMV antigen stimulation. The receptor source for this set is a human donor in good health (CMV status not recorded). Some clones in this sample may be carry-over from other donors' samples.

This chain joins TRBV19 and TRBJ1-5, with TRBD1 identical over 7 bases. Losses at the gene ends were 10 bases for V and 0 bases for J; bases not matched to a gene: 9. The CDR3 totals 15 residues. CDR1 and CDR2 (germline): LNHDA, SQIVND (reference sequence). The DNA of the CDR3 is TGTGCCACCTCTGCCGGGACAGATAGCAATCAGCCCCAGCATTTT. Translated: CATSAGTDSNQPQHF.

There are many counts of this clonotype. The chain links TRBV7-2 to TRBJ2-3, with D perhaps TRBD2 (5 bases). The germline gives CDR1 SGHTA, CDR2 FQGNSA. V was clipped by 2 bases and J by 2 bases, with 14 bases between them. This CDR3 comprises 16 residues. The CDR3 loop is CASSLNLDYTTDTQYF. The CDR3 coding sequence is TGTGCCAGCAGCTTAAACCTTGACTATACCACAGATACGCAGTATTTT.

The chain is built from TRBV7-4 and TRBJ2-6; unclear D gene. CDR3 size: 15 residues. Germline V gene lookup returns CDR1 SGHVT and CDR2 SQSDAQ. V was pared by 5 bases and J by 10 bases, with 18 bases between. CDR3: CASSQPVQLRNVLTF. The CDR3 bases are TGTGCCAGCAGCCAACCCGTCCAACTCAGGAACGTCCTGACTTTC.

The chain has TRBV27 and TRBJ1-5, with 7 nucleotides matching TRBD1. The CDR3 has 14 residues. The V gene's germline CDR1 is MNHEY and CDR2 SMNVEV (reference sequence). V shed 2 bases and J 7 bases; nucleotides not matched to a gene: 5. The CDR3 is CASSLTGQWQPQHF. The CDR3, as DNA: TGTGCCAGCAGTTTAACGGGACAGTGGCAGCCCCAGCATTTT.

This clonotype was recorded many times. This chain links TRBV12-3 or TRBV12-4 with TRBJ2-1; 9 positions agree with TRBD2. There are 14 residues in the CDR3. With V trimmed by 6 bases and J by 5 bases, 5 bases remained unmatched. The CDR3 is CASRTGTSNNEQFF. The CDR3 coding sequence is TGTGCCAGCAGGACCGGGACTAGCAACAATGAGCAGTTCTTC.

This clonotype was observed a few times. This chain links TRBV19 with TRBJ1-2; 9 nucleotides align to TRBD1. V lost 5 bases, J lost 3 bases, and 4 bases stayed unmatched. This CDR3 has 14 residues. The V gene's germline CDR1 is LNHDA and CDR2 SQIVND (reference sequence). CDR3 residues: CASSWTGEDYGYTF. The CDR3 nucleotides are TGTGCCAGTAGTTGGACAGGGGAGGACTATGGCTACACCTTC. The variable domain in full, with the rest retrieved from reference TRBV19 and TRBJ1-2, is DGGITQSPKYLFRKEGQNVTLSCEQNLNHDAMYWYRQDPGQGLRLIYYSQIVNDFQKGDIAEGYSVSREKKESFPLTVTSAQKNPTAFYLCASSWTGEDYGYTFGSGTRLTVV.

The chain is built from TRBV19 and TRBJ1-1, with TRBD1 matching over 8 bases. Germline trimming cut 8 bases from V and 2 bases from J; bases unmatched to any gene: 7. The CDR3 runs 14 residues. Germline CDR1 LNHDA, CDR2 SQIVND (reference sequence). The CDR3 coding sequence is TGTGCCAGTGTCCGGGGACAGGCCAACACTGAAGCTTTCTTT. This sequence encodes CASVRGQANTEAFF.

Only a few counts were recorded for this clonotype. J is TRBJ2-3 and V is TRBV15, with D hard to call. Trimming removed 8 bases from V and 6 bases from J, with 12 bases in between. This CDR3 region has 12 residues. From germline, CDR1 is LNHNV and CDR2 YYDKDF (reference sequence). The chain's CDR3 is CATSEVEDTQYF. In DNA, the CDR3 is TGTGCCACCTCCGAGGTTGAGGATACGCAGTATTTT.

The genes are TRBV7-3 and TRBJ2-1; unclear D gene. Looked up from germline, CDR1 is SGHTA and CDR2 is FQGTGA. The V end was cut by 5 bases, the J end by 8 bases, with 31 bases between. CDR3 length equals 19 residues. For the CDR3, the DNA is TGTGCCAGCAGCGAACAGTTAGGGTACGGAGTGTATGGCTTGCATGAGCAGTTCTTC. It yields the protein CASSEQLGYGVYGLHEQFF.

V gene TRBV2 combines with J gene TRBJ1-4, with TRBD1 matching over 7 bases. The CDR3 is 13 residues long. Germline V gives CDR1 SNHLY, CDR2 FYNNEI. Unmatched junction bases numbered 3, after V lost 4 bases and J lost 7 bases. CDR3 in DNA: TGTGCCAGCAGTGCAGGGGGATCTGAAAAACTGTTTTTT. Protein product: CASSAGGSEKLFF. The full variable domain, with the rest looked up from reference TRBV2 and TRBJ1-4, is EPEVTQTPSHQVTQMGQEVILRCVPISNHLYFYWYRQILGQKVEFLVSFYNNEISEKSEIFDDQFSVERPDGSNFTLKIRSTKLEDSAMYFCASSAGGSEKLFFGSGTQLSVL.

This clonotype was observed at least ten times. V and J are TRBV15 and TRBJ2-7; D might be TRBD1 (6 bases). The CDR3 spans 14 residues. V gave up 3 bases and J gave up 0 bases, with 9 bases separating them. CDR1 is LNHNV and CDR2 is YYDKDF in the germline V gene (reference sequence). The CDR3: CATSSGQSSYEQYF. The CDR3 DNA reads TGTGCCACCAGCAGCGGACAGAGCTCCTACGAGCAGTACTTC.

The gene calls are TRBV11-2 and TRBJ2-7; D uncertain. This CDR3 is 16 amino acids long. Germline values: CDR1 SGHAT, CDR2 FQNNGV. Trimming removed 0 bases from V and 4 bases from J, with 16 bases in between. CDR3 in amino acids: CASSLDGLPATYEQYF. CDR3 DNA: TGTGCCAGCAGCTTAGATGGGCTCCCTGCCACTTACGAGCAGTACTTC.

The chain links TRBV4-1 to TRBJ1-6; D is ambiguous. Germline CDR1 MGHRA, CDR2 YSYEKL. The length of the CDR3 is 14 residues. V gave up 4 bases and J gave up 6 bases, with 10 bases separating them. CDR3 region: CASSPEWGNSPLHF. The CDR3 coding sequence is TGCGCCAGCAGCCCGGAGTGGGGTAATTCACCCCTCCACTTT.

This clonotype was seen a few times. The rearrangement joins TRBV7-6 to TRBJ2-7, with a possible D match to TRBD2 (5 bases). Trimming removed 4 bases at V and 0 bases at J, with 10 bases between. The CDR3 extends over 14 amino acids. Germline CDR1 reads SGHVS; CDR2 reads FNYEAQ. The CDR3 sequence: CASSWSGSSYEQYF. For the CDR3, the DNA is TGTGCCAGCAGCTGGAGCGGATCCTCCTACGAGCAGTACTTC.

This rearrangement joins TRBV5-8 to TRBJ1-1, with D unclear. Germline CDR1 SGHTS, CDR2 YDEGEE. This CDR3 has 15 amino acids. V was shortened by 2 bases and J by 0 bases, with 11 bases between the two germline ends. The CDR3, as DNA: TGTGCCAGCAGCTTTCGGGCTACCCTGAACACTGAAGCTTTCTTT. It is translated as CASSFRATLNTEAFF.

This clonotype was observed many times. This chain joins TRBV19 and TRBJ1-1, with TRBD1 as a possible D gene (6 bases). There are 13 residues in the CDR3. V lost 1 base and J lost 4, with 7 bases in between. CDR1 LNHDA and CDR2 SQIVND come from the germline V gene (reference sequence). CDR3 residues: CASSIGRGTEAFF. The CDR3 DNA reads TGTGCCAGTAGTATAGGCAGGGGCACTGAAGCTTTCTTT.

This clonotype was seen ten or more times. This sequence joins TRBV7-8 and TRBJ2-1, with 9 positions matching TRBD2. Trimming cost V 4 bases and J 4 bases; bases outside gene matches: 14. This CDR3 spans 18 amino acids. Germline assignment: CDR1 SGHVS and CDR2 FQNEAQ. CDR3 loop: CASSSRGGGGAVYNEQFF. CDR3 sequence (DNA): TGTGCCAGCAGCTCCCGAGGGGGCGGGGGGGCGGTTTACAATGAGCAGTTCTTC.

CDR3 amino acids: CASRGLSYEQYF. CDR3 nucleotides: TGTGCCAGTCGAGGGCTCTCCTACGAGCAGTACTTC. The J gene is TRBJ2-7, the V gene TRBV27; perhaps TRBD2 as D (5 bases). The CDR3 has 12 amino acids. Germline loops: CDR1 MNHEY, CDR2 SMNVEV (reference sequence). V dropped 9 bases and J dropped 0 bases, with 9 bases sitting between them.

The chain recombines TRBV7-9 with TRBJ1-1; D gene unclear. V dropped 5 bases and J dropped 1 base, with 14 bases sitting between them. This CDR3 is built from 15 residues. Looked up from germline, CDR1 is SEHNR and CDR2 is FQNEAQ (reference sequence). The CDR3 loop reads CASSQLQRTNTEAFF. The CDR3 DNA reads TGTGCCAGCAGCCAACTCCAGAGAACGAACACTGAAGCTTTCTTT.

CDR3 bases: TGTGCCAGCAGCTTAGGATGGACTAGCGGGGGGGCCGCTCGAGAGCAGTACTTC. Its protein product is CASSLGWTSGGAAREQYF. This sequence joins TRBV7-6 and TRBJ2-7, with TRBD2 matching over 15 bases. There are 18 residues in the CDR3. CDR1 SGHVS and CDR2 FNYEAQ come from the germline V gene. Germline trimming cut 1 base from V and 7 bases from J; bases unmatched to any gene: 11.

For the CDR3, the DNA is TGTGCCAGCAGTCTTGGACACCCACAGACCTATAATTCACCCCTCCACTTT. It specifies CASSLGHPQTYNSPLHF. This chain joins TRBV2 and TRBJ1-6; weak D call: TRBD1 (5 bases). Germline assignment: CDR1 SNHLY and CDR2 FYNNEI. V was clipped by 5 bases and J by 2 bases, with 16 bases between them. CDR3 length: 17 amino acids.